This T cell receptor beta chain stems from a study of identical twins (dated by TCRdb to the mid-2010s). Notes on the research overall: TCR alpha and beta repertoires from monozygotic twins, unrelated adults of various ages and cord blood were deep-sequenced to test whether fetal clonotypes persist. To rule out contamination, the twin experiments were replicated at different times with different library preparation protocols. Paper-wide results and their limitations: The excess sharing between twins in beta out-of-frame sequences was weaker because fewer shared sequences reduced the signal-to-noise ratio. In monozygotic twins, out-of-frame TCR alpha sharing was systematically underestimated by recombination models, although the models agreed with sharing between unrelated individuals. Fewer insertions were carried by abundant cord blood beta clonotypes; a weaker similar trend was observed in young adult naive repertoires, while no such trend was observed in memory repertoires. Invariant T cells such as MAIT and iNKT could partly confound zero-insertion analyses, though diverse VJ usage argued against this for most clonotypes. Because the same donors could not be followed over many years, the conclusions depended on cross-sectional statistical analysis. Out-of-frame TCR alpha sequences shared between twins showed an excess of low generation-probability sequences compared with coincidental sharing between unrelated individuals.

The germline V gene yields SGHDT for CDR1 and YYEEEE for CDR2. V drops 7 bases and J drops 1 base, leaving 8 bases in between. The CDR3 goes from the cysteine to the phenylalanine over 13 residues. Here the CDR3 DNA is all that survives: 39 bases in frame from base 1. Of note for this clonotype: Its antigen is still unknown. No per-base quality is available; no much larger clone lies one base away.

Receptor amplification or capture employed 5' RACE. Data came from an Illumina HiSeq 2000. Template switching added a universal primer binding site, and the final cDNA carried a unique molecular identifier that allowed TCR cDNA molecules to be counted accurately. Specific primers in the conserved constant-segment region were used to synthesize first-strand cDNA for the TCR alpha and beta chains. To control for contamination, every cDNA library was double barcoded, receiving both a SMART-Mk sample barcode and Illumina barcodes. Two successive PCR steps introduced TruSeq adapter sequences along with Illumina sample barcodes. TCR alpha and beta cDNA libraries were sequenced on the Illumina HiSeq platform with custom primers. The paper's data handling went like this. MiGEC processed the raw reads to extract unique molecular identifiers, while MiXCR was used to determine the CDR3 positions. Recombination models were inferred per individual with the repgenHMM and IGoR tools using an EM algorithm. Shared clonotype analysis was performed with the tcR package in R, normalizing sharing by the product of cloneset sizes. To study raw recombination free of thymic and clonal selection effects, out-of-frame nonproductive sequences were analyzed. The public sequencing data were trimmed at Q25 with fastp and processed into clonotypes with MiXCR by TCRdb, which kept only in-frame beta chains. Each record represents a unique CDR3 protein, reported with the most common genes and DNA among its rows. TCRdb, not the authors, supplied the V and J calls. This sample holds around 470,000 distinct CDR3 sequences; approximately 15% were observed only once. 0.52% of the sample comes from the top ten.

Every donor in the study was a healthy Caucasian. Three pairs of female monozygotic twins, all aged about 18 to 30 years, were included in the twin cohort. CD4+ and CD8+ T cell populations were isolated with positive isolation kits from Invitrogen. These data were likewise used in another study, on yellow fever vaccine responses in identical twins. As the second publication notes: According to the authors, in identical twins the way T cells responded to vaccination appeared partly convergent and partly personalized. In identical twins, the study followed T cell clones that responded to the vaccine with precision.

The sample was CD4+ T cells sorted from blood. The TCR was taken from a woman between 18 and 29 years old in good health. Recombination connected TRBV5-6 to TRBJ2-2, with the D segment identity uncertain. The base sequence is TGTGCCAGCGAAGGGTTGAACACCGGGGAGCTGTTTTTT. It codes for CASEGLNTGELFF.